What follows describes a single T cell receptor (beta chain). No cognate antigen has been identified for it. The record has no base qualities; no much larger clone is one base away. These data originate in a study of shared clonotypes between healthy human individuals (dated by TCRdb to the early 2020s). In the study overall: The cohort included three men and a couple of women between 18 and 49 years of age. The study deeply sequenced blood TCR repertoires of several healthy adults to estimate repertoire size and the extent of clonotype sharing between individuals. Per donor, leukapheresis produced somewhere between about 0.9 and 9.5 billion PBMCs. Different laboratories and diverse techniques were used to prepare libraries and sequence TCR repertoires, to increase sequencing depth and limit assay-specific biases. Study-wide findings and limitations: Sampling was restricted to blood, and TCR repertoires in tissues likely differ from the TCR repertoires found in blood. The genetic and exposure-history diversity represented was limited by the small number of donors. Pairwise subsampling indicated that sequencing depth was expected to affect the degree of clonotype sharing among donors.

Using the deep immunoSEQ assay, multiplex PCR amplified TCR CDR3 regions from genomic DNA. For each cell subset, the extracted genomic DNA was distributed evenly across all wells of several immunoSEQ 96-well plates, and each plate served as one replicate. For unsorted PBMC, each replicate PCR was loaded with roughly 330 ng genomic DNA, equivalent to roughly 31,000 T cell genomes. Genomic DNA from unsorted PBMC was sequenced over ten immunoSEQ deep assay plates. Purified libraries were quantified with a Qubit 3.0 fluorometer, sized on a Bioanalyzer 2100, and re-quantified with the KAPA Library Quantification kit. Every immunoSEQ 96-well plate was sequenced on a separate single-read 150-cycle Illumina NextSeq 550 flow cell. On the study's bioinformatics: Because the immunoSEQ output included only junctional sequences and no quality scores, the filtering could not be the same as the filtering used for full-length reads. Sequences were annotated with PyIR, a Python wrapper for IgBLAST v1.9, and V/J genes and CDR3 were assigned using IMGT germline references. Reads with weak V/J assignments (E-value above 1e-6), missing CDR3, stop codons, out-of-frame junctions, or ambiguous translated residues were removed. A V3J clonotype was defined by an identical inferred V gene, J gene, and CDR3 amino acid sequence. The percentage overlap between two repertoires was calculated by dividing the number of shared unique clonotypes by the size of the smaller repertoire. Three approaches were used to assess repertoire richness: RTK rarefaction, the Chao1 estimator, and Recon v2.1 estimates of unobserved clonotypes. TCRdb's version of the immuneACCESS table is confined to in-frame rearrangements and falls short of the full clone set. An unresolved V gene accounts for under half of the shortfall where checked; the remainder is of unknown origin. V, J and clone size were drawn from that table, and D and trimming were deduced from the DNA. The sample records roughly 490,000 clones, around 80% of which are singletons. The ten largest clones take up 10% to 15% of the sample.

V is cut back by 6 bases and J by 5 bases, with 8 bases in the junction unmatched. From the germline V gene, CDR1 is ENHRY and CDR2 is SYGVKD. From the cysteine through the phenylalanine, the CDR3 covers 15 amino acids. The CDR3 DNA has 45 bases and is translated from base 1. The donors were healthy, HIV-negative adults who had no recently reported acute infections or vaccinations. Every donor was a Caucasian adult living in Nashville, Tennessee, USA. In the unsorted samples, roughly 90 million PBMCs were counted, and genomic DNA was extracted using the QIAamp DNA Blood Mini kit. Blood was obtained by leukapheresis, after which PBMCs were separated by Ficoll-Histopaque density gradient centrifugation and cryopreserved in liquid nitrogen vapor phase.

The receptor chain draws on TRBV10-3 and TRBJ2-7, and 12 junction bases match TRBD2. The TCR sequence derives from a woman aged 40 to 49 in good health. Some clones in this sample may be carry-over from other donors' samples. Sequenced input: PBMCs. This receptor has the CDR3 CAISPTSGRINEQYF. The DNA sequence follows: TGTGCCATCAGCCCGACTAGCGGGAGAATCAACGAGCAGTACTTC.